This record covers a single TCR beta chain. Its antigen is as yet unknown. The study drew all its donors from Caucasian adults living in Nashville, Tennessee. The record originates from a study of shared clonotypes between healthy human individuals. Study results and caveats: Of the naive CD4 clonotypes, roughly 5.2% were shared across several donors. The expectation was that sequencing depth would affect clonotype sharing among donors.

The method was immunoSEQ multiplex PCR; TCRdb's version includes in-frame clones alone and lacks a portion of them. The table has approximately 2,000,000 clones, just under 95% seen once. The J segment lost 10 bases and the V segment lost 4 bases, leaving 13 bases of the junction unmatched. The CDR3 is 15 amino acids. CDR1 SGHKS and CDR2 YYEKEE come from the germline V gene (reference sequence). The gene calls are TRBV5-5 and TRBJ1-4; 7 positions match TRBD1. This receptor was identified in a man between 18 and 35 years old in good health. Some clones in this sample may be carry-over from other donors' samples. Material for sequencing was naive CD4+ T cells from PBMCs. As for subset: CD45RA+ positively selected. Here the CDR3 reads CASSQITGEVGKLFF. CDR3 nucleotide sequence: TGTGCCAGCAGCCAGATAACAGGGGAAGTGGGAAAACTGTTTTTT.